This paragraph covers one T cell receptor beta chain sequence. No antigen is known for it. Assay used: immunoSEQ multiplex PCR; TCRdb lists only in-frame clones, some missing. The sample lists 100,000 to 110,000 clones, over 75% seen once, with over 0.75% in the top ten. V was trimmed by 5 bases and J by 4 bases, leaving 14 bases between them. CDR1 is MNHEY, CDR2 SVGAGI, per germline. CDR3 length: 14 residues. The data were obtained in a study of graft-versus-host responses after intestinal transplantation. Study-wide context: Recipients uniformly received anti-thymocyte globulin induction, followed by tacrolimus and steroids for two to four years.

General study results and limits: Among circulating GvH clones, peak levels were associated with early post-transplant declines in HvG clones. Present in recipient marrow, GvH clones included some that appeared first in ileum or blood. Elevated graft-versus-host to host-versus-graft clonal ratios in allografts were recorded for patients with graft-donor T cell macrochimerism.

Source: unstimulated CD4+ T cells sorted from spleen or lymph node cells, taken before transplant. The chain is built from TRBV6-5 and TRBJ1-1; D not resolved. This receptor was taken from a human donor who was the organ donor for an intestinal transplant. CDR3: CASSPLGRTTEAFF. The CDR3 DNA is TGTGCCAGCAGTCCCCTCGGGCGGACCACTGAAGCTTTCTTT.